The rows below give T cell receptor beta chains drawn from one sample of a study of T cells in Graves' hyperthyroidism and ophthalmopathy. TCRdb analysed the multiplex PCR reads with MiXCR anew, one entry per CDR3 protein. The sample has around 420,000 distinct CDR3 sequences, roughly an eighth seen once; the top ten hold less than 6.5%. The sequenced sample consisted of blood. Receptor source: a woman younger than 30 with Graves' hyperthyroidism. Each CDR3 is given with its conserved first and last residue.

v_call: TRBV7-9
j_call: TRBJ2-3
cdr3_aa: CASRSTVTSTDTQYF

v_call: TRBV12-3/TRBV12-4
j_call: TRBJ2-7
cdr3_aa: CASSLGPDRADYEQYF

v_call: TRBV30
j_call: TRBJ2-1
cdr3_aa: CAWRPHAEQFF

v_call: TRBV6-2/TRBV6-3
j_call: TRBJ2-3
cdr3_aa: CASSYPGIGTDTQYF

v_call: TRBV27
j_call: TRBJ2-7
cdr3_aa: CASSPSTSKGAYEQYF

v_call: TRBV3-1
j_call: TRBJ2-7
cdr3_aa: CASSRGAMSSYEQYF

v_call: TRBV29-1
j_call: TRBJ2-3
cdr3_aa: CSVVSRHSTDTQYF

v_call: TRBV6-1
j_call: TRBJ2-7
cdr3_aa: CASRVTGYEQYF

v_call: TRBV24-1
j_call: TRBJ2-5
cdr3_aa: CATSDGGQGQETQYF

v_call: TRBV3-1
j_call: TRBJ2-3
cdr3_aa: CASSRNPGTGTDTQYF

v_call: TRBV12-3/TRBV12-4
j_call: TRBJ1-5
cdr3_aa: CASSFQGASGNQPQHF

v_call: TRBV6-5
j_call: TRBJ2-7
cdr3_aa: CASSYSVGRNYEQYF

v_call: TRBV28
j_call: TRBJ2-7
cdr3_aa: CASSSIRDAPRKDEQYF

v_call: TRBV20-1
j_call: TRBJ2-5
cdr3_aa: CSAGYRGQETQYF

v_call: TRBV15
j_call: TRBJ1-2
cdr3_aa: CATSRVGYGYTF

v_call: TRBV6-1
j_call: TRBJ2-7
cdr3_aa: CASSLRTSGSREQYF

v_call: TRBV27
j_call: TRBJ1-2
cdr3_aa: CASSFLGQGMAGYTF

v_call: TRBV3-1
j_call: TRBJ2-3
cdr3_aa: CASSQISGRGSDTQYF

v_call: TRBV9
j_call: TRBJ1-2
cdr3_aa: CASRAQDGRTNYGYTF

v_call: TRBV7-2
j_call: TRBJ2-7
cdr3_aa: CASSLDRASGTNEQYF

v_call: TRBV5-1
j_call: TRBJ2-1
cdr3_aa: CTSSLDRVGNEQFF

v_call: TRBV5-1
j_call: TRBJ2-5
cdr3_aa: CASSSLLAGGQETQYF

v_call: TRBV20-1
j_call: TRBJ2-7
cdr3_aa: CSARVDRSQEQYF

v_call: TRBV2
j_call: TRBJ2-7
cdr3_aa: CASSLSAYEQYF

v_call: TRBV20-1
j_call: TRBJ2-1
cdr3_aa: CSARYWEGLYNEQFF

v_call: TRBV5-5
j_call: TRBJ1-2
cdr3_aa: CASSLEGGHLYGYTF

v_call: TRBV6-1
j_call: TRBJ2-5
cdr3_aa: CASSELAGGGGETQYF

v_call: TRBV27
j_call: TRBJ2-1
cdr3_aa: CASSPQMSGINEQFF

v_call: TRBV6-2/TRBV6-3
j_call: TRBJ1-4
cdr3_aa: CASSYSPGQEKLFF

v_call: TRBV6-1
j_call: TRBJ2-7
cdr3_aa: CASSLTGDTLLHEQYF

v_call: TRBV5-1
j_call: TRBJ2-3
cdr3_aa: CASSLLSGADTQYF

v_call: TRBV27
j_call: TRBJ2-1
cdr3_aa: CASSWDRQGQNEQFF

v_call: TRBV7-9
j_call: TRBJ2-5
cdr3_aa: CASSPGLAGRPETQYF